Given below is one TCR beta chain in context. No conserved phenylalanine or tryptophan is present at the end of the CDR3, so a read error is the likely explanation. Because the CDR3's place on the DNA is in doubt, the DNA is left out and the CDR3 is given as listed by TCRdb. Genomic DNA provided the template from which TCR beta VDJ and CDR3 profiles were obtained. TCRdb reprocessed the reads with MiXCR, giving one entry per CDR3 protein. The top ten hold 45% of the sample, which has about 170,000 distinct CDR3 sequences, 60% to 70% seen once. These data are taken from a study of CD8+CD57+ T cells in acquired aplastic anemia. Study-level background: Read counts for CD4+ cells (from healthy donors) averaged around 10 million.

Germline CDR1 and CDR2: SNHLY and FYNNEI. The CDR3 length is 15 residues, termini included. The receptor comes from a human donor in good health. The rearrangement links TRBV2 to TRBJ2-5; the table names TRBD1, a call not compared with the DNA. Sequenced sample: sorted CD4+, CD8+, or CD8+CD57+ T cells (not recorded which) from PBMCs. This CDR3 reads CASSEGGNYGYTFGS.